The 28 T cell receptor beta chains reported below all come from one sample, sequenced in a study of blood T cell repertoires in COVID-19 (dated by TCRdb to about 2020). The library was produced with the immunoSEQ multiplex PCR assay. TCRdb limited this immuneACCESS table to in-frame rearrangements with V and J called. A share of clones is missing; checked studies link under half to unresolved V genes, and the rest is unexplained. Across this sample there are about 170,000 clones, with 83% seen only once. Of the sample, roughly 4.5% falls within the top ten clones. Sequencing was carried out using PBMCs or T cells enriched from blood (not recorded which). Source of these receptors: a woman in her fifties or sixties who had recovered from COVID-19.

The rearrangement links TRBV4-1 to TRBJ2-6; 9 nucleotides agree with TRBD1. The V and J ends lost 3 bases and 0 bases, in that order; junction bases with no gene match: 0. The germline gives CDR1 MGHRA, CDR2 YSYEKL. There are 16 residues in the CDR3. In DNA, the CDR3 is TGCGCCAGCAGCCAGGACAGGGGCTCTGGGGCCAACGTCCTGACTTTC. It is translated as CASSQDRGSGANVLTF.

The CDR3 is CASSPRREGGTDTQYF. CDR3 bases: TGTGCCAGCTCACCGAGGCGGGAGGGCGGCACAGATACGCAGTATTTT. The chain recombines TRBV18 with TRBJ2-3; TRBD2 aligns across 9 bases. V shed 3 bases, J shed 1 base, and the junction held 5 bases outside the gene matches. The CDR3 totals 16 residues. Germline V lookup: CDR1 KGHSH, CDR2 LQKENI.

In DNA, the CDR3 is TGTGCCAGCAGCCTCAGCGGGGGGGCTCGGAATGAGCAGTTCTTC. Amino acid sequence: CASSLSGGARNEQFF. The chain combines TRBV5-4 with TRBJ2-1; 10 positions agree with TRBD2. Germline V gives CDR1 SGHNT, CDR2 YYREEE (reference sequence). The CDR3 contains 15 residues. The ends lost 4 bases at V and 7 bases at J; junction bases unmatched: 8.

CDR3 in DNA: TGTGCCAGTAGTATCTCGGGGGAGCTGTTTTTT. Its translation is CASSISGELFF. The J gene is TRBJ2-2, the V gene TRBV19; D is unresolved. Germline CDR1 reads LNHDA; CDR2 reads SQIVND (reference sequence). This CDR3 comprises 11 residues. V was cut by 3 bases and J by 8 bases, with 4 bases left in between.

The chain joins TRBV20-1 to TRBJ2-2, with D possibly being TRBD2 (5 bases). Germline values: CDR1 DFQATT, CDR2 SNEGSKA (reference sequence). CDR3 length equals 16 residues. V lost 3 bases, J lost 8 bases, and 22 bases lay in between. The CDR3 loop is CSASVHGLGRSGELFF. CDR3 bases: TGCAGTGCTAGTGTTCACGGACTCGGTCGGTCTGGGGAGCTGTTTTTT.

CDR3 amino acids: CASSPSDRGSAEAFF. In DNA form, the CDR3 reads TGTGCCAGCAGCCCTTCGGACAGGGGGTCTGCTGAAGCTTTCTTT. The gene calls are TRBV11-1 and TRBJ1-1; the match to TRBD1 covers 10 bases. V lost 5 bases to trimming and J lost 6 bases; unmatched junction nucleotides: 9. The CDR3 is 15 residues long. Germline CDR1 reads SGHAT; CDR2 reads FQDESV (reference sequence).

The chain joins TRBV3-1 (or the pseudogene TRBV3-2) to TRBJ2-7, with TRBD2 matching over 7 bases. V lost 3 bases and J lost 4; bases outside the gene matches: 9. Germline CDR1 is LGHDT and CDR2 is YNNKEL (reference sequence). The CDR3 spans 15 residues. The DNA for the CDR3 is TGTGCCAGCAGCCACCGACTTGCGGGAGTTTACGAGCAGTACGTC. It codes for CASSHRLAGVYEQYV.

This chain uses TRBV12-3 or TRBV12-4 with TRBJ1-1; tentatively, D is TRBD1 (5 bases). Trimming pared 3 bases from V and 10 bases from J, leaving 9 bases between. The length of the CDR3 is 11 residues. The DNA of the CDR3 is TGTGCCAGCAGTTTGCGGGACGGAGCTTTCTTT. This sequence encodes CASSLRDGAFF.

This chain uses TRBV7-9 with TRBJ1-5, with 7 nucleotides matching TRBD1. Germline lookup yields CDR1 SEHNR and CDR2 FQNEAQ (reference sequence). The CDR3 loop spans 16 amino acids. With V trimmed by 1 base and J by 7 bases, 10 bases remained unmatched. CDR3 bases: TGTGCCAGCAGCTTAGGGGGGACAGATCCCCACCAGCCCCAGCATTTT. Protein sequence: CASSLGGTDPHQPQHF.

This clone occurred once. The chain uses TRBV29-1 and TRBJ1-1; D gene uncertain. This CDR3 is 11 amino acids long. V lost 7 bases and J 1 base, leaving 7 bases between the germline ends. Germline values: CDR1 SQVTM, CDR2 ANQGSEA. This CDR3 is CSASGNTEAFF. CDR3 DNA sequence: TGCAGCGCCTCCGGGAACACTGAAGCTTTCTTT.

This clone has just one count. This chain joins TRBV7-2 and TRBJ1-2; 9 bases align to TRBD1. In germline, CDR1 is SGHTA, CDR2 FQGNSA. This CDR3 contains 16 residues. V dropped 1 base and J dropped 8; count of bases not matched to a gene: 11. CDR3 sequence: CASSLVSADRGGGYTF. CDR3 nucleotides: TGTGCCAGCAGCTTAGTTTCCGCCGACAGGGGGGGAGGCTACACCTTC.

CDR3 nucleotide sequence: TGTGCCAGTAGTTTTCAGGGGGCCGGCTATGGCTACACCTTC. Amino acid sequence: CASSFQGAGYGYTF. The chain links TRBV19 to TRBJ1-2, with 8 bases fitting TRBD1. CDR3 length: 14 amino acids. CDR1 is LNHDA, CDR2 SQIVND, per germline (reference sequence). V was pared by 5 bases and J by 4 bases, with 6 bases of the junction left unmatched.

The chain employs TRBV28 and TRBJ1-5; TRBD1 agrees at 7 bases. V gave up 10 bases and J gave up 7 bases; unmatched junction bases: 16. Germline V gene data show CDR1 as MDHEN and CDR2 as SYDVKM. CDR3 size: 15 residues. CDR3 sequence: CAIRDSGEWGQPQHF. For the CDR3, the DNA is TGTGCCATCCGGGACAGTGGTGAGTGGGGACAGCCCCAGCATTTT.

This sequence joins TRBV5-4 and TRBJ1-6; D remains unclear. The V gene lost 0 bases and the J gene lost 6 bases, with 10 bases spanning the gap. Germline-derived CDR1 and CDR2 are SGHNT and YYREEE (reference sequence). CDR3 length: 15 residues. As DNA, the CDR3 is TGTGCCAGCAGCTTGGTGGAGGGCAGTAATTCACCCCTCCACTTT. Amino acids: CASSLVEGSNSPLHF.

This clone was detected only a few times. The chain combines TRBV4-1 with TRBJ2-1; 12 bases agree with TRBD2. Unmatched junction bases numbered 8, after V lost 1 base and J lost 4 bases. The germline V gene encodes CDR1 MGHRA and CDR2 YSYEKL. CDR3 length: 18 amino acids. This chain's CDR3 is CASSQGGASGGVYNEQFF. CDR3 sequence (DNA): TGCGCCAGCAGCCAAGGAGGGGCTAGCGGGGGGGTATACAATGAGCAGTTCTTC.

The genes are TRBV4-1 and TRBJ2-1; D is unclear. In germline, CDR1 is MGHRA, CDR2 YSYEKL. CDR3 length equals 15 residues. The germline V and J ends were trimmed by 1 base and 10 bases, with 17 bases remaining between them. The CDR3 DNA reads TGCGCCAGCAGCCAAGTCGAAACCCGCTTAGAGGAGCAGTTCTTC. This gives the protein CASSQVETRLEEQFF.

The chain recombines TRBV19 with TRBJ2-6; D possibly corresponds to TRBD1 (5 bases). The CDR3 runs to 14 residues. Between the trimmed V and J ends, which lost 7 bases and 3 bases, there was a span of 10 bases. Per the germline V gene, CDR1 is LNHDA and CDR2 is SQIVND (reference sequence). In DNA form, the CDR3 reads TGTGCCAGTACCCCGACAGTTGGGGCCAACGTCCTGACTTTC. As protein: CASTPTVGANVLTF.

This chain links TRBV11-2 with TRBJ2-2; D might be TRBD1 (6 bases). Trimming pared 5 bases from V and 13 bases from J, leaving 20 bases between. In germline, CDR1 is SGHAT, CDR2 FQNNGV. This CDR3 region has 14 residues. The CDR3 loop is CASSETGRPGALFF. In nucleotides, the CDR3 is TGTGCCAGCAGCGAAACAGGGCGGCCTGGCGCGCTGTTTTTT.

The CDR3 loop is CASSHSPGGGTTDTQYF. The CDR3 DNA sequence: TGTGCCAGCAGCCACAGTCCTGGCGGGGGGACCACAGATACGCAGTATTTT. The chain combines TRBV11-2 with TRBJ2-3, with 8 bases aligning to TRBD2. V lost 5 bases to trimming and J lost 2 bases; unmatched junction nucleotides: 12. The CDR3 is 17 amino acids. Looked up from germline, CDR1 is SGHAT and CDR2 is FQNNGV.

This clone turned up a few times. This sequence joins TRBV13 and TRBJ1-1; D is unclear. CDR1 is PRHDT, CDR2 FYEKMQ, per germline (reference sequence). V lost 5 bases and J lost 5, with 27 bases in between. The CDR3 loop spans 18 amino acids. The CDR3, as DNA: TGTGCCAGCAGCCCAAAAAATCTCTACCGGGAGTGGAAAACTGAAGCTTTCTTT. Translated, it gives CASSPKNLYREWKTEAFF.

V and J are TRBV11-2 and TRBJ2-1; 13 bases map to TRBD2. The V segment lost 0 bases and the J segment 3 bases; nucleotides outside the gene matches: 8. From germline, CDR1 is SGHAT and CDR2 FQNNGV. The CDR3 spans 19 residues. The CDR3: CASSLDPGTSGIFYNEQFF. The DNA of the CDR3 is TGTGCCAGCAGCTTAGACCCCGGGACTAGCGGGATATTCTACAATGAGCAGTTCTTC.

V is TRBV5-1 and J is TRBJ2-3; possible D gene TRBD1, 5 bases. The CDR3 loop spans 15 amino acids. The ends were cut back, 2 bases at V and 1 base at J, with 11 bases in the middle. From germline, CDR1 is SGHRS and CDR2 YFSETQ. The CDR3 reads CASSLQAVGTDTQYF. The CDR3, as DNA: TGCGCCAGCAGCTTACAGGCTGTCGGCACAGATACGCAGTATTTT.

The chain couples TRBV27 to TRBJ2-4; perhaps TRBD1 as D (5 bases). CDR1 is MNHEY, CDR2 SMNVEV, per germline (reference sequence). The V end was cut by 6 bases, the J end by 2 bases, with 17 bases between. This CDR3 has 16 amino acids. The CDR3 loop is CASRSQGPLPKNIQYF. The CDR3 nucleotides are TGTGCCAGCAGGAGTCAGGGCCCCTTGCCCAAAAACATTCAGTACTTC.

The CDR3 sequence is CASSPAGGAFYEQYV. The CDR3 nucleotides read TGTGCCAGCTCACCGGCGGGGGGCGCATTTTACGAGCAGTACGTC. The chain has TRBV18 and TRBJ2-7; 8 bases line up with TRBD2. CDR1 is KGHSH, CDR2 LQKENI, per germline. The CDR3 sequence is 15 residues long. Germline trimming cut 3 bases from V and 4 bases from J; bases unmatched to any gene: 8.

This sequence joins TRBV27 and TRBJ2-3; TRBD1 matches 8 bases. The CDR3 length is 16 residues. Per the germline V gene, CDR1 is MNHEY and CDR2 is SMNVEV (reference sequence). Trimming took 3 bases from V and 1 from J; bases not matched to a gene: 6. The CDR3 loop is CASSFRQGIGTDTQYF. As DNA, the CDR3 is TGTGCCAGCAGTTTTCGACAGGGGATCGGCACAGATACGCAGTATTTT.

The chain is built from TRBV6-8 and TRBJ1-6, with no clear D. Looked up from germline, CDR1 is MNHGY and CDR2 is SAAAGT. The CDR3 runs to 17 residues. Trimming stripped 4 bases from V and 3 bases from J, with 16 bases between. The CDR3 protein is CASSLLRTRGYNSPLHF. As DNA, the CDR3 is TGTGCCAGCAGTTTACTGAGGACTCGCGGCTATAATTCACCCCTCCACTTT.

V and J are TRBV27 and TRBJ1-1, with 7 bases fitting TRBD1. Losses at the gene ends were 4 bases for V and 8 bases for J; bases not matched to a gene: 13. The CDR3 sequence is 15 residues long. Germline V gives CDR1 MNHEY, CDR2 SMNVEV (reference sequence). The CDR3 nucleotides read TGTGCCAGCAGTTCAGAGGGGGCCGGAGGCCCAGAAGCTTTCTTT. Translating gives CASSSEGAGGPEAFF.

This chain links TRBV27 with TRBJ2-3; 8 nucleotides line up with TRBD2. The CDR3 consists of 15 residues. V was pared by 6 bases and J by 0 bases, with 5 bases of the junction left unmatched. Germline V gene sequence: CDR1 MNHEY, CDR2 SMNVEV (reference sequence). CDR3 nucleotide sequence: TGTGCCAGCAGCAAACTAGCGGCAAGCACAGATACGCAGTATTTT. As protein: CASSKLAASTDTQYF.